This TCR beta chain was obtained from a study of shared T cell receptors in the human thymus. The CDR3 covers 14 residues. J gave up 6 bases and V 2 bases, and 1 base lay outside the gene matches. From germline, CDR1 is SGHNT and CDR2 YYREEE (reference sequence). Generated by immunoSEQ multiplex PCR, the TCRdb table keeps only in-frame clones and is missing some. The data contain some 640,000 clones, about 87% of them singletons. In addition, the sample was reused for a study of human thymus T cells. That study adds: Those donating were healthy Finnish infants in corrective surgery for congenital heart defects. Resections from corrective heart surgery supplied the thymus tissue. Thymic and blood repertoires appeared to show biased V and J gene usage.

The sequenced sample was thymocytes. This chain links TRBV5-4 with TRBJ2-1, with 11 bases aligning to TRBD1. This receptor was taken from a boy under three years old with a congenital heart defect. CDR3 sequence reads: CASSFGTGGNEQFF. Here the CDR3 DNA reads TGTGCCAGCAGCTTCGGGACAGGGGGCAATGAGCAGTTCTTC. Combining the CDR3 with reference TRBV5-4 and TRBJ2-1 gives the whole variable domain ETGVTQSPTHLIKTRGQQVTLRCSSQSGHNTVSWYQQALGQGPQFIFQYYREEENGRGNFPPRFSGLQFPNYSSELNVNALELDDSALYLCASSFGTGGNEQFFGPGTRLTVL.